This T cell receptor beta chain was captured by sequencing in a study of T cell repertoires in cytomegalovirus infection. CDR1 and CDR2 (germline): SNHLY, FYNNEI. The CDR3 has 9 residues. Trimming took 8 bases from V and 9 from J, leaving 5 bases between them. Concerning this clonotype: Its specificity is unknown.

TCRdb itself ran the reads through MiXCR, one entry per CDR3 protein. This sample has about 830,000 distinct CDR3 sequences; about 30% occur once, and the top ten carry approximately 13%. Sample: cultured CD8+ T cells from PBMCs, taken from culture after CMV antigen stimulation. This chain uses TRBV2 with TRBJ2-1; D uncertain. The sequence came from a human donor in good health (CMV status not recorded). Some clones in this sample may be carry-over from other donors' samples. Written as DNA, the CDR3 is TGTGCCAGCTCCATTGAGCAGTTCTTC. It is translated as CASSIEQFF. Full variable domain (remainder filled in from reference TRBV2 and TRBJ2-1): EPEVTQTPSHQVTQMGQEVILRCVPISNHLYFYWYRQILGQKVEFLVSFYNNEISEKSEIFDDQFSVERPDGSNFTLKIRSTKLEDSAMYFCASSIEQFFGPGTRLTVL.